This T cell receptor (beta chain) originates from a study of T cell responses to AZD1222 COVID-19 vaccine. A word on this clone: What it binds is not known.

Doses given second, at about 4 or about 12 weeks, were pooled. The CDR3 consists of 14 residues. Germline lookup yields CDR1 LNHDA and CDR2 SQIVND (reference sequence). V lost 5 bases to trimming and J lost 6 bases; unmatched junction nucleotides: 5. The study's findings and limits: AZD1222 recipients seropositive at baseline numbered only six or seven. Among spike-specific TCRs, nearly half reportedly target unmutated variant regions. Mapped onto spike, vaccine-associated CD4 TCRs spanned it and were dominant at 160-218 and 743-854.

Generated by immunoSEQ multiplex PCR, the TCRdb table keeps only in-frame clones and is missing some. The table records 100,000 to 150,000 clones, around 83% of them present only once. The source material was peripheral blood, sampled 28 days after the second AZD1222 dose. The sequence derives from an adult who received the AZD1222 COVID-19 vaccine. This chain links TRBV19 with TRBJ1-5, with 9 bases matching TRBD1. In DNA form, the CDR3 reads TGTGCCAGTAGTCCGGGACAGGGCTTTCAGCCCCAGCATTTT. It translates to CASSPGQGFQPQHF.